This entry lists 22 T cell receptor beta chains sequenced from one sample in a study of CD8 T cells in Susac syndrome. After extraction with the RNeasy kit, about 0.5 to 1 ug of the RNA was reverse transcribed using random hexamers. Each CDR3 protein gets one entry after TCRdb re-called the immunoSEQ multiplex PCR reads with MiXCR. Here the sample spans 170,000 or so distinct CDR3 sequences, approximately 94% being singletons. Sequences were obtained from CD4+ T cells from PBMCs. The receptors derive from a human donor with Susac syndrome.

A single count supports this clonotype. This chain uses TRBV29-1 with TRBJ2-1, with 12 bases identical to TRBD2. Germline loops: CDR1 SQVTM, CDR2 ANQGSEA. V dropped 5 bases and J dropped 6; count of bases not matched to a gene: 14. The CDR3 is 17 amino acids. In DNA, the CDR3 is TGCAGCGTTCCACCTCCGATTCCACTAGCGGGAGGCAATGAGCAGTTCTTC. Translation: CSVPPPIPLAGGNEQFF.

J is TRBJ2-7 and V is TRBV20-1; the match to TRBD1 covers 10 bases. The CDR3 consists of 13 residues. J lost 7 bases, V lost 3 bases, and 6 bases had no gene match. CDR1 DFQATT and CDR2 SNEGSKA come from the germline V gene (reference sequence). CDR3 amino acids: CSARRQGAREQYF. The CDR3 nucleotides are TGCAGTGCTAGGAGACAGGGGGCGCGGGAGCAGTACTTC.

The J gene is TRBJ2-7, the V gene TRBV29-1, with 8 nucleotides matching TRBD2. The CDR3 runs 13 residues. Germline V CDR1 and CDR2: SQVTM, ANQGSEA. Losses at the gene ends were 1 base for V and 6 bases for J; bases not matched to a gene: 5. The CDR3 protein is CSVEGAGGGEQYF. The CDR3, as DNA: TGCAGCGTTGAAGGCGCGGGGGGCGGCGAGCAGTACTTC.

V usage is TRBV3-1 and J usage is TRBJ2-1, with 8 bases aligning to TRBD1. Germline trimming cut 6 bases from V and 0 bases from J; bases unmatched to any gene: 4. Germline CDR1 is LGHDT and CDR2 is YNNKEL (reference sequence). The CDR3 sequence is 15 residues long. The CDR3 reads CASRDRVGSYNEQFF. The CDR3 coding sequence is TGTGCCAGCAGGGACAGGGTCGGCTCCTACAATGAGCAGTTCTTC.

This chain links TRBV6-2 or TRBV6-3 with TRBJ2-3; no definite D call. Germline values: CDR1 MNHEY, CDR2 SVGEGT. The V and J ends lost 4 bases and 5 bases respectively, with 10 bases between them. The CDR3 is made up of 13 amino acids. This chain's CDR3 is CASSSDRGDTQYF. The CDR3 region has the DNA TGTGCCAGCAGTTCGGATCGCGGAGATACGCAGTATTTT.

In nucleotides, the CDR3 is TGTGCCAGCAGCGTAGCCCAGGGGGCAGATACGCAGTATTTT. Its protein is CASSVAQGADTQYF. This sequence joins TRBV9 and TRBJ2-3; 7 positions match TRBD1. Germline V lookup: CDR1 SGDLS, CDR2 YYNGEE. J gave up 4 bases and V 0 bases, and 2 bases lay outside the gene matches. This CDR3 is built from 14 residues.

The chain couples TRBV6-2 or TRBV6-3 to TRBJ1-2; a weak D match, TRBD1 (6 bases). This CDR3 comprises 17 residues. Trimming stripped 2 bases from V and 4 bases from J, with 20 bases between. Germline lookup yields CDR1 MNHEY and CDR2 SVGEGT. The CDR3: CASSYPLTGRRSYGYTF. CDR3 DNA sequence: TGTGCCAGCAGTTACCCGCTGACAGGACGGAGGTCCTATGGCTACACCTTC.

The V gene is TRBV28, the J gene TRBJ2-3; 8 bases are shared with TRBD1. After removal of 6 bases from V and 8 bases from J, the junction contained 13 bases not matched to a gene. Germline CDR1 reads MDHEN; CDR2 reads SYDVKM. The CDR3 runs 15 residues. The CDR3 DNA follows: TGTGCCAGCAGACCAACGACAGGGGACGGTAGTACGCAGTATTTT. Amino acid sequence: CASRPTTGDGSTQYF. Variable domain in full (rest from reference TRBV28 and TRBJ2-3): DVKVTQSSRYLVKRTGEKVFLECVQDMDHENMFWYRQDPGLGLRLIYFSYDVKMKEKGDIPEGYSVSREKKERFSLILESASTNQTSMYLCASRPTTGDGSTQYFGPGTRLTVL.

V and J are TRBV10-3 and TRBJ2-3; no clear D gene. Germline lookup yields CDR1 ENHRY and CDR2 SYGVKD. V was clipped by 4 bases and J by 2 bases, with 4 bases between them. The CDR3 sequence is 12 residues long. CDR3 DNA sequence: TGTGCCATCAGTGGCCCCACAGATACGCAGTATTTT. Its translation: CAISGPTDTQYF.

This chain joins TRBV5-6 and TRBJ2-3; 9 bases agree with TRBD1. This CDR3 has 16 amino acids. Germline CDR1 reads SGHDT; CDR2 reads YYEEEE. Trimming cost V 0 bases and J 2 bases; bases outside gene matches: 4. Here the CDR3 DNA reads TGTGCCAGCAGCTTGGAACAGGGGGCAAACACAGATACGCAGTATTTT. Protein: CASSLEQGANTDTQYF.

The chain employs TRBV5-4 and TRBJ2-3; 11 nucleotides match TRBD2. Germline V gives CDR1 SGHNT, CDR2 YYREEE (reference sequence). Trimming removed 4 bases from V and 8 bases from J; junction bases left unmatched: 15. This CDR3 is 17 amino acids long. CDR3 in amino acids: CASSGSGTSGRARTQYF. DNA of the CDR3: TGTGCCAGCAGCGGATCCGGGACTAGCGGTCGGGCGCGTACGCAGTATTTT.

CDR3: CATSRSLGSGTQEETQYF. CDR3 nucleotides: TGTGCCACCAGCAGGTCCCTCGGGTCCGGGACGCAAGAAGAGACCCAGTACTTC. This chain uses TRBV15 with TRBJ2-5; either TRBD1 or TRBD2 may supply D (5 bases each). Germline-derived CDR1 and CDR2 are LNHNV and YYDKDF (reference sequence). V dropped 3 bases and J dropped 3 bases, with 23 bases sitting between them. CDR3 length: 18 residues.

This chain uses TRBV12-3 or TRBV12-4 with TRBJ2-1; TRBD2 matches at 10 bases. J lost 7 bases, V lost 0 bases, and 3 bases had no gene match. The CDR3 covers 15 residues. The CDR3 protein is CASSLAGLARNEQFF. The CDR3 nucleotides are TGTGCCAGCAGTTTAGCGGGACTAGCGCGTAATGAGCAGTTCTTC.

In nucleotides, the CDR3 is TGCAGCGCTAGGGAAGGGGATAGTACCGGGGAGCTGTTTTTT. The encoded protein is CSAREGDSTGELFF. This chain joins TRBV29-1 and TRBJ2-2; D possibly corresponds to TRBD1 (5 bases). V was pared by 7 bases and J by 5 bases, with 17 bases between. The CDR3 extends over 14 amino acids. Germline V gene lookup returns CDR1 SQVTM and CDR2 ANQGSEA.

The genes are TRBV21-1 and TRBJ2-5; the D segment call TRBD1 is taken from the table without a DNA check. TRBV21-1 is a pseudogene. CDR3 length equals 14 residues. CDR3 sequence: CASSTRQGWVTQYF. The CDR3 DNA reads TGTGCCAGCAGCACCCGACAGGGGTGGGTGACCCAGTACTTC.

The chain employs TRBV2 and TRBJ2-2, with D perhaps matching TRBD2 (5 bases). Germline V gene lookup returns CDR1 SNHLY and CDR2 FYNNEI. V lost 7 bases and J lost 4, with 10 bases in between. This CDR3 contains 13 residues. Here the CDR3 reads CASTPGGTGELFF. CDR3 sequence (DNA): TGTGCCAGCACGCCCGGAGGCACCGGGGAGCTGTTTTTT.

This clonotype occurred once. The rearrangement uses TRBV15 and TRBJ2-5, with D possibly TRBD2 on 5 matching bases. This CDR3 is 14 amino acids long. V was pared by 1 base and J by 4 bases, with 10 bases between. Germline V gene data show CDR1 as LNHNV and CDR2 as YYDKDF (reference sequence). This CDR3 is CATSRARLPETQYF. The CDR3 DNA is TGTGCCACCAGCAGAGCCCGACTACCAGAGACCCAGTACTTC.

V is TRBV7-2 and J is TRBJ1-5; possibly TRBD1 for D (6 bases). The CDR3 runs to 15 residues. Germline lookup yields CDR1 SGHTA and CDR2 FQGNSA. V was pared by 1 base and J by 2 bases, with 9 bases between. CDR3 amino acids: CASSLEPGGNQPQHF. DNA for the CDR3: TGTGCCAGCAGCTTAGAACCAGGGGGCAATCAGCCCCAGCATTTT.

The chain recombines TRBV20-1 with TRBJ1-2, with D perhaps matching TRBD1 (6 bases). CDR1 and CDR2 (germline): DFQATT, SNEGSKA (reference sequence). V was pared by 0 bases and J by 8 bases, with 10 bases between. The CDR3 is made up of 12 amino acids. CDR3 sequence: CSARELGHGYTF. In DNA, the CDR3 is TGCAGTGCTAGAGAGTTGGGACACGGCTACACCTTC.

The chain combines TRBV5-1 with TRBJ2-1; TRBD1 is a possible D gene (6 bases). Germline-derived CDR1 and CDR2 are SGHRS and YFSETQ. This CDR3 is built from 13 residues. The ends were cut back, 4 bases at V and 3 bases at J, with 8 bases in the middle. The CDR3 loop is CASSIQGYNEQFF. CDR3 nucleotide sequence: TGCGCCAGCAGCATACAGGGCTACAATGAGCAGTTCTTC.

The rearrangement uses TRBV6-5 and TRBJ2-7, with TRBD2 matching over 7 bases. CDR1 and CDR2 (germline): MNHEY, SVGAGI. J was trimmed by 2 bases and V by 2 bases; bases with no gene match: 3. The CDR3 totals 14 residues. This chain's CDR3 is CASSYGEGAYEQYV. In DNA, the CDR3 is TGTGCCAGCAGTTACGGGGAGGGTGCCTACGAGCAGTACGTC.

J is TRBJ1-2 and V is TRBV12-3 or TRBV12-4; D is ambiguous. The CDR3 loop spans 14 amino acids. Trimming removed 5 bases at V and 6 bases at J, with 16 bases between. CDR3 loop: CASSPGSRRDGYTF. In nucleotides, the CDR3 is TGTGCCAGCAGTCCCGGTAGCCGAAGGGATGGCTACACCTTC.